These 15 T cell receptor beta chains were sequenced from one sample in a study of blood T cell repertoires in COVID-19. Profiling relied on immunoSEQ multiplex PCR, and the TCRdb table lists in-frame clones only, not all of them. The data contain fewer than 200,000 clones, about four fifths of them seen just once; the ten biggest clones take up about 4%. Specimen: peripheral blood. The source is a woman aged 80 or over with acute or convalescent COVID-19.

The chain carries TRBV19 and TRBJ1-4; 9 bases are a match to TRBD1. After removal of 6 bases from V and 3 bases from J, the junction contained 2 bases not matched to a gene. Looked up from germline, CDR1 is LNHDA and CDR2 is SQIVND (reference sequence). The CDR3 has 14 amino acids. The CDR3 sequence is CASSRTGANEKLFF. DNA for the CDR3: TGTGCCAGTAGCAGGACAGGGGCTAATGAAAAACTGTTTTTT. Looking up the rest from reference TRBV19 and TRBJ1-4 gives the full variable domain: DGGITQSPKYLFRKEGQNVTLSCEQNLNHDAMYWYRQDPGQGLRLIYYSQIVNDFQKGDIAEGYSVSREKKESFPLTVTSAQKNPTAFYLCASSRTGANEKLFFGSGTQLSVL.

CDR3: CASSDSGRADNEQFF. CDR3 in DNA: TGTGCCAGCAGTGATAGCGGGAGGGCCGATAATGAGCAGTTCTTC. The V gene is TRBV25-1, the J gene TRBJ2-1, with 11 bases matching TRBD2. The germline gives CDR1 MGHDK, CDR2 SYGVNS. V was clipped by 3 bases and J by 7 bases; unmatched bases: 5. This CDR3 is built from 15 residues.

Turning to this clone: This same CDR3 is encoded by further DNA sequences in the sample. The V gene is TRBV5-1, the J gene TRBJ1-5; no clear D. Germline loops: CDR1 SGHRS, CDR2 YFSETQ. CDR3 size: 15 residues. V lost 0 bases, J lost 2 bases, and 9 bases lay in between. CDR3 coding DNA: TGCGCCAGCAGCTTGGTACCCGGGGGCAATCAGCCCCAGCATTTT. It is translated as CASSLVPGGNQPQHF.

This clone turned up a few times. The chain combines TRBV27 with TRBJ2-2, with D possibly being TRBD1 (5 bases). The ends were cut back, 2 bases at V and 4 bases at J, with 14 bases in the middle. The germline V gene encodes CDR1 MNHEY and CDR2 SMNVEV (reference sequence). The CDR3 is made up of 16 amino acids. CDR3 bases: TGTGCCAGCAGTTTACCCTCGGGCAGGGCCACCGGGGAGCTGTTTTTT. Its protein is CASSLPSGRATGELFF.

The V gene is TRBV3-1 (or the pseudogene TRBV3-2), the J gene TRBJ1-2; a weak D match, TRBD1 (5 bases). V lost 4 bases, J lost 4 bases, and 13 bases lay in between. There are 14 residues in the CDR3. In germline, CDR1 is LGHDT, CDR2 YNNKEL (reference sequence). CDR3 residues: CASSRGQEGYGYTF. The CDR3 DNA is TGTGCCAGCAGCCGGGGCCAGGAGGGCTATGGCTACACCTTC.

V is TRBV6-1 and J is TRBJ2-5, with 13 bases matching TRBD2. Germline V gene data show CDR1 as MNHNS and CDR2 as SASEGT. V lost 5 bases and J lost 7; bases outside the gene matches: 7. The CDR3 is made up of 15 amino acids. The CDR3 is CASSHGLAGVGTQYF. Written as DNA, the CDR3 is TGTGCCAGCAGTCACGGACTAGCGGGGGTGGGGACCCAGTACTTC.

The count of this clone is one. The J gene is TRBJ2-3, the V gene TRBV9, with TRBD2 matching 12 bases. Germline trimming cut 0 bases from V and 5 bases from J; bases unmatched to any gene: 10. The germline V gene has CDR1 SGDLS and CDR2 YYNGEE. The CDR3 has 18 residues. In DNA form, the CDR3 reads TGTGCCAGCAGCGTAGCGCTGACTAGCGGGAGTCACATAGATACGCAGTATTTT. Translating gives CASSVALTSGSHIDTQYF.

This chain uses TRBV6-5 with TRBJ1-6; no clear D. In germline, CDR1 is MNHEY, CDR2 SVGAGI. Deletions cut 2 bases from V and 7 bases from J, with 9 bases between. This CDR3 region has 14 residues. Here the CDR3 reads CASSYVLTNSPLHF. CDR3 DNA sequence: TGTGCCAGCAGTTACGTCTTGACAAATTCACCCCTCCACTTT.

This clone has only a few counts. The chain's CDR3 is CASSPLSGRNQPQHF. CDR3 sequence (DNA): TGTGCCAGCTCACCCCTATCAGGGAGGAATCAGCCCCAGCATTTT. The chain recombines TRBV18 with TRBJ1-5; tentative D call: TRBD1 (5 bases). The CDR3 length is 15 residues. Germline V lookup: CDR1 KGHSH, CDR2 LQKENI. The V and J ends lost 3 bases and 4 bases respectively, with 13 bases between them.

In this sample, this clone turned up once. V usage is TRBV3-1 (or the pseudogene TRBV3-2) and J usage is TRBJ2-3, with 14 bases lining up with TRBD2. CDR1 is LGHDT, CDR2 YNNKEL, per germline (reference sequence). This CDR3 contains 18 residues. Trimming took 0 bases from V and 0 from J; bases not matched to a gene: 2. The CDR3 spells CASSQEGTSGRSTDTQYF. The CDR3, as DNA: TGTGCCAGCAGCCAAGAGGGGACTAGCGGGAGAAGCACAGATACGCAGTATTTT.

About this clone: The junction differs from germline at one of its ends, possibly a read error. J is TRBJ2-7 and V is TRBV11-2; 9 nucleotides agree with TRBD2. The CDR3 is 16 amino acids. Germline CDR1 reads SGHAT; CDR2 reads FQNNGV. CDR3 nucleotide sequence: TGTGCCAGCAGCCCCCTGCGGGGCGGGAGGGCCATCGTGATTAACTTC. This translates into CASSPLRGGRAIVINF.

This clone was found a few times. This chain uses TRBV21-1 with TRBJ1-4; the tabulated D call, TRBD1, remains unverified against the DNA. TRBV21-1 is given as a pseudogene. The length of the CDR3 is 12 residues. The CDR3 is CASHSGCGKLFF. The CDR3 DNA reads TGTGCCAGCCACTCAGGGTGTGGAAAACTGTTTTTT.

The chain uses TRBV7-9 and TRBJ2-1; 8 bases line up with TRBD1. The V and J ends lost 4 bases and 3 bases, in that order; junction bases with no gene match: 5. Germline V gene data show CDR1 as SEHNR and CDR2 as FQNEAQ (reference sequence). The CDR3 runs to 15 residues. The CDR3: CASSSDREIYNEQFF. The DNA of the CDR3 is TGTGCCAGCAGCTCGGACAGGGAGATCTACAATGAGCAGTTCTTC.

This rearrangement joins TRBV2 to TRBJ1-2; D is perhaps TRBD1 (5 bases). Germline V CDR1 and CDR2: SNHLY, FYNNEI. V lost 6 bases, J lost 5 bases, and 13 bases lay in between. The CDR3 has 13 amino acids. The CDR3 DNA reads TGTGCCAGCAGGTTGACAGTATCTTATGGCTACACCTTC. Protein product: CASRLTVSYGYTF.

The gene calls are TRBV2 and TRBJ2-3; D is undetermined. The CDR3 runs to 11 residues. CDR1 is SNHLY and CDR2 is FYNNEI in the germline V gene. The V end was cut by 7 bases, the J end by 4 bases, with 6 bases between. The CDR3 DNA follows: TGTGCCAGCAATTATGCAGATACGCAGTATTTT. It encodes CASNYADTQYF.